The 29 T cell receptor beta chains below come from one sample, sequenced in a study of CD8 T cells in Susac syndrome. Reverse transcription of 0.5 to 1 ug RNA was performed with random hexamers. One entry per CDR3 protein results from TCRdb running MiXCR on the immunoSEQ multiplex PCR reads. This table holds 150,000 or so distinct CDR3 sequences, around 95% found once. Sequencing used CD4+ T cells from PBMCs. The receptors stem from a human donor with Susac syndrome.

DNA for the CDR3: TGTGCCAGCAGCAAACCGACAGGCCAAGGCACCCAGTACTTC. Its protein product is CASSKPTGQGTQYF. This chain uses TRBV21-1 with TRBJ2-5; the D segment call TRBD1 is taken from the table without a DNA check. TRBV21-1 is noted as a pseudogene. This CDR3 comprises 14 residues.

This clonotype was recorded only once. The V call is TRBV20-1, the J call TRBJ2-3; 14 bases align to TRBD2. Losses at the gene ends were 3 bases for V and 0 bases for J; bases not matched to a gene: 14. Germline CDR1 is DFQATT and CDR2 is SNEGSKA (reference sequence). The CDR3 contains 20 residues. The CDR3 nucleotides are TGCAGTGCTAGTACCCTCTGGGGACTAGCGGGGGCGAAGAGCACAGATACGCAGTATTTT. Its translation: CSASTLWGLAGAKSTDTQYF.

V gene TRBV5-1 combines with J gene TRBJ1-2; 8 nucleotides align to TRBD1. The CDR3 extends over 15 amino acids. From germline, CDR1 is SGHRS and CDR2 YFSETQ. V trimming: 0 bases; J trimming: 8 bases; junction bases outside the gene matches: 9. CDR3 loop: CASSLERQGIDGYTF. In DNA form, the CDR3 reads TGCGCCAGCAGCTTGGAAAGACAGGGGATAGACGGCTACACCTTC.

J is TRBJ1-2 and V is TRBV30; 7 nucleotides agree with TRBD1. Germline values: CDR1 GTSNPN, CDR2 SVGIG (reference sequence). This CDR3 is built from 13 residues. Trimming removed 2 bases from V and 5 bases from J; junction bases left unmatched: 5. The CDR3 DNA reads as TGTGCCTGGAGTTCCAGACAGGGATATGGCTACACCTTC. Protein product: CAWSSRQGYGYTF.

The chain joins TRBV30 to TRBJ1-5, with a weak D call TRBD1 (5 bases). Germline-derived CDR1 and CDR2 are GTSNPN and SVGIG (reference sequence). CDR3 length: 14 amino acids. V shed 4 bases and J shed 0 bases, with 10 bases lying between them. CDR3 in DNA: TGTGCCTGGAATCCGACAGCTAGCAATCAGCCCCAGCATTTT. Translating it yields CAWNPTASNQPQHF.

The chain carries TRBV15 and TRBJ2-5; either TRBD1 or TRBD2 may fit D (5 bases each). Germline V gene lookup returns CDR1 LNHNV and CDR2 YYDKDF (reference sequence). V lost 1 base and J 4 bases, leaving 10 bases between the germline ends. The CDR3 has 14 residues. CDR3 sequence: CATSRVGRGETQYF. The CDR3 coding sequence is TGTGCCACCAGCAGAGTGGGACGAGGAGAGACCCAGTACTTC.

This clonotype was counted once. J is TRBJ1-1 and V is TRBV20-1; perhaps TRBD1 as D (6 bases). The germline gives CDR1 DFQATT, CDR2 SNEGSKA (reference sequence). This CDR3 has 15 amino acids. The V gene lost 3 bases and the J gene lost 2 bases, with 16 bases spanning the gap. The CDR3 nucleotides are TGCAGTGCTAGGGCGAGGACAGCGTTTAACACTGAAGCTTTCTTT. This encodes CSARARTAFNTEAFF.

Worth noting for this clonotype: The junction and the germline gene differ at one end; a read error may be behind it. The chain joins TRBV7-7 to TRBJ2-5; D is tentatively TRBD1 or TRBD2 (5 bases each). Germline CDR1 and CDR2: SSHAT and FNYEAQ (reference sequence). The CDR3 has 16 amino acids. CDR3 in amino acids: CASSLVRWDHQETQYF. Written as DNA, the CDR3 is TGTGCTAGCAGCTTAGTACGGTGGGACCATCAAGAGACCCAGTACTTC.

A note on this clonotype: A junction boundary mismatches the germline segment, possibly from a read error. The chain is built from TRBV12-5 and TRBJ1-1, with a tentative D call TRBD1 (6 bases). The CDR3 extends over 16 amino acids. The germline V gene has CDR1 LGHNT and CDR2 FRNRAP. CDR3 in amino acids: CASGLEGGSVKTEAFF. In nucleotides, the CDR3 is TGTGCTAGTGGTTTGGAGGGGGGGTCAGTGAAAACTGAAGCTTTCTTT. The complete variable domain, with remaining parts taken from reference TRBV12-5 and TRBJ1-1, reads DARVTQTPRHKVTEMGQEVTMRCQPILGHNTVFWYRQTMMQGLELLAYFRNRAPLDDSGMPKDRFSAEMPDATLATLKIQPSEPRDSAVYFCASGLEGGSVKTEAFFGQGTRLTVV.

DNA of the CDR3: TGTGCCAGCAGCGCCGGAGGGCTCCAGTTCTTC. This sequence encodes CASSAGGLQFF. The rearrangement links TRBV3-1 to TRBJ2-1; D is possibly TRBD2 (6 bases). The V gene's germline CDR1 is LGHDT and CDR2 YNNKEL (reference sequence). This CDR3 comprises 11 residues. Trimming took off 5 bases at V and 13 bases at J, with 12 bases between the two ends.

V gene TRBV18 combines with J gene TRBJ2-1; D not resolved. The CDR3 loop spans 16 amino acids. The germline CDR1 and CDR2 sequences are KGHSH and LQKENI. The V end was cut by 3 bases, the J end by 4 bases, with 16 bases between. This CDR3 is CASSPPKGIRYNEQFF. CDR3 nucleotide sequence: TGTGCCAGCTCACCGCCAAAAGGGATTCGGTACAATGAGCAGTTCTTC. The full variable domain, completed using reference TRBV18 and TRBJ2-1, is NAGVMQNPRHLVRRRGQEARLRCSPMKGHSHVYWYRQLPEEGLKFMVYLQKENIIDESGMPKERFSAEFPKEGPSILRIQQVVRGDSAAYFCASSPPKGIRYNEQFFGPGTRLTVL.

This chain links TRBV28 with TRBJ1-1, with a weak D call TRBD1 (6 bases). The germline V gene has CDR1 MDHEN and CDR2 SYDVKM. The CDR3 is made up of 12 amino acids. Trimming cost V 6 bases and J 6 bases, with 11 bases left between them. The CDR3: CASSRGLAEAFF. In DNA form, the CDR3 reads TGTGCCAGCAGCAGGGGACTCGCTGAAGCTTTCTTT.

The DNA for the CDR3 is TGCAGCGCGCCAGGGGGCTGGGACACTGAAGCTTTCTTT. It yields the protein CSAPGGWDTEAFF. This chain joins TRBV20-1 and TRBJ1-1; 8 nucleotides line up with TRBD1. The germline gives CDR1 DFQATT, CDR2 SNEGSKA (reference sequence). The CDR3 is 13 amino acids.

The gene calls are TRBV2 and TRBJ1-6, with a possible D match to TRBD1 (5 bases). With 5 bases removed from V and 10 bases from J, the gap between germline ends came to 15 bases. The CDR3 loop spans 14 amino acids. The germline V gene has CDR1 SNHLY and CDR2 FYNNEI. The DNA of the CDR3 is TGTGCCAGCAGTACCCGAGGGGTTGGATCACCCCTCCACTTT. Its translation is CASSTRGVGSPLHF. Complete variable domain (other parts from reference TRBV2 and TRBJ1-6): EPEVTQTPSHQVTQMGQEVILRCVPISNHLYFYWYRQILGQKVEFLVSFYNNEISEKSEIFDDQFSVERPDGSNFTLKIRSTKLEDSAMYFCASSTRGVGSPLHFGNGTRLTVT.

The chain joins TRBV9 to TRBJ2-1, with 8 nucleotides matching TRBD2. Looked up from germline, CDR1 is SGDLS and CDR2 is YYNGEE. This CDR3 has 15 residues. Trimming removed 4 bases from V and 4 bases from J; junction bases left unmatched: 7. CDR3 protein: CASSRSGTGYNEQFF. CDR3 nucleotide sequence: TGTGCCAGCAGCCGTAGCGGGACGGGGTACAATGAGCAGTTCTTC.

V gene TRBV5-6 combines with J gene TRBJ1-6; 9 bases map to TRBD1. The CDR3 has 15 residues. Germline-derived CDR1 and CDR2 are SGHDT and YYEEEE. The V and J ends lost 5 bases and 6 bases, in that order; junction bases with no gene match: 6. CDR3 DNA sequence: TGTGCCAGCAGGGAACAGGGGGCTGGTAATTCACCCCTCCACTTT. Translated: CASREQGAGNSPLHF. Full variable domain (missing parts from reference TRBV5-6 and TRBJ1-6): DAGVTQSPTHLIKTRGQQVTLRCSPKSGHDTVSWYQQALGQGPQFIFQYYEEEERQRGNFPDRFSGHQFPNYSSELNVNALLLGDSALYLCASREQGAGNSPLHFGNGTRLTVT.

V gene TRBV3-1 combines with J gene TRBJ1-1, with 7 bases lining up with TRBD1. In germline, CDR1 is LGHDT, CDR2 YNNKEL (reference sequence). The CDR3 contains 13 residues. Trimming removed 3 bases from V and 4 bases from J; junction bases left unmatched: 2. This CDR3 is CASSHTGATEAFF. CDR3 bases: TGTGCCAGCAGCCATACAGGGGCCACTGAAGCTTTCTTT.

The chain is built from TRBV29-1 and TRBJ1-1; no clear D gene. Germline V gives CDR1 SQVTM, CDR2 ANQGSEA. The CDR3 runs to 12 residues. The CDR3, as DNA: TGCAGTGTCGTAGGGTTTAGGACTGAAGCTTTCTTT. This sequence encodes CSVVGFRTEAFF.

J is TRBJ2-4 and V is TRBV5-4; no clear D. Trimming removed 4 bases from V and 4 bases from J, with 6 bases in between. CDR1 SGHNT and CDR2 YYREEE come from the germline V gene (reference sequence). This CDR3 spans 12 amino acids. CDR3 amino acids: CASSEQKNIQYF. The CDR3 nucleotides read TGTGCCAGCAGCGAACAGAAAAACATTCAGTACTTC.

This chain connects TRBV13 to TRBJ2-5; D is tentatively TRBD1 or TRBD2 (5 bases each). CDR1 and CDR2 (germline): PRHDT, FYEKMQ (reference sequence). V was pared by 0 bases and J by 4 bases, with 12 bases between. The CDR3 has 15 residues. CDR3 region: CASSLGGRDAETQYF. Here the CDR3 DNA reads TGTGCCAGCAGCTTAGGCGGAAGGGACGCAGAGACCCAGTACTTC.

The chain carries TRBV7-2 and TRBJ1-1; D unclear. V lost 0 bases and J 5 bases, leaving 10 bases between the germline ends. CDR1 and CDR2 from the germline V gene are SGHTA and FQGNSA. The CDR3 extends over 14 amino acids. CDR3 nucleotides: TGTGCCAGCAGCTTAGCCCTAACGTGGACTGAAGCTTTCTTT. Residues: CASSLALTWTEAFF.

The chain is built from TRBV30 and TRBJ1-2, with unresolved D. CDR3 length equals 13 residues. The germline gives CDR1 GTSNPN, CDR2 SVGIG (reference sequence). The V end was cut by 2 bases, the J end by 1 base, with 8 bases between. The DNA for the CDR3 is TGTGCCTGGAGTAATTCGGGTAACTATGGCTACACCTTC. Translation gives CAWSNSGNYGYTF.

This clonotype was recorded only once. The V gene is TRBV20-1, the J gene TRBJ2-2; 9 nucleotides agree with TRBD1. This CDR3 has 17 amino acids. Germline values: CDR1 DFQATT, CDR2 SNEGSKA (reference sequence). The ends lost 0 bases at V and 6 bases at J; junction bases unmatched: 11. The CDR3 loop is CSARDWGTGGESGELFF. The CDR3 region has the DNA TGCAGTGCTAGAGATTGGGGAACAGGGGGCGAGTCCGGGGAGCTGTTTTTT.

This rearrangement joins TRBV9 to TRBJ2-1; 9 bases match TRBD1. CDR3 size: 16 residues. The V gene's germline CDR1 is SGDLS and CDR2 YYNGEE. The V and J ends lost 4 bases and 5 bases, in that order; junction bases with no gene match: 10. CDR3 loop: CASSRSLRTGDNEQFF. The CDR3 nucleotides are TGTGCCAGCAGCAGATCGTTGAGGACAGGGGACAATGAGCAGTTCTTC. The complete variable domain, with remaining parts taken from reference TRBV9 and TRBJ2-1, reads DSGVTQTPKHLITATGQRVTLRCSPRSGDLSVYWYQQSLDQGLQFLIQYYNGEERAKGNILERFSAQQFPDLHSELNLSSLELGDSALYFCASSRSLRTGDNEQFFGPGTRLTVL.

The rearrangement joins TRBV20-1 to TRBJ2-3; 7 bases are shared with TRBD2. The length of the CDR3 is 14 residues. The junction had 6 bases not matched to a gene; V was cut back by 0 bases and J by 6 bases. Germline V lookup: CDR1 DFQATT, CDR2 SNEGSKA (reference sequence). The CDR3 DNA is TGCAGTGCTAGAGATCAGCGGGGTGTGGATACGCAGTATTTT. Amino acids: CSARDQRGVDTQYF.

This rearrangement joins TRBV28 to TRBJ1-1, with 7 bases identical to TRBD1. Germline V gene lookup returns CDR1 MDHEN and CDR2 SYDVKM. This CDR3 region has 11 residues. V lost 6 bases, J lost 11 bases, and 6 bases stayed unmatched. The CDR3 DNA follows: TGTGCCAGCAGCCGAGGGACAGTCGCTTTCTTT. Its protein is CASSRGTVAFF.

This sequence joins TRBV7-3 and TRBJ2-1, with 9 bases lining up with TRBD2. Germline V gives CDR1 SGHTA, CDR2 FQGTGA. Trimming took 5 bases from V and 5 from J; bases not matched to a gene: 4. The length of the CDR3 is 14 residues. Here the CDR3 reads CASSLLAGHNEQFF. The CDR3 region has the DNA TGTGCCAGCAGCCTCCTAGCGGGGCACAATGAGCAGTTCTTC.

CDR3 sequence (DNA): TGCAGTGCTAGAGGGACTAGCCGGGCCCAAGAGACCCAGTACTTC. Translated: CSARGTSRAQETQYF. The chain uses TRBV20-1 and TRBJ2-5, with 8 bases fitting TRBD2. V dropped 1 base and J dropped 1; count of bases not matched to a gene: 5. CDR1 and CDR2 from the germline V gene are DFQATT and SNEGSKA (reference sequence). The CDR3 has 15 residues.

The chain employs TRBV9 and TRBJ1-5, with D tentatively TRBD1 (5 bases). The CDR3 is 17 amino acids. The V end lost 0 bases, the J end lost 1 base, and 14 bases lay between the germline ends. Per the germline V gene, CDR1 is SGDLS and CDR2 is YYNGEE. CDR3 sequence (DNA): TGTGCCAGCAGCGTAGGGCAGGGCGGACCAAGCAATCAGCCCCAGCATTTT. As protein: CASSVGQGGPSNQPQHF.